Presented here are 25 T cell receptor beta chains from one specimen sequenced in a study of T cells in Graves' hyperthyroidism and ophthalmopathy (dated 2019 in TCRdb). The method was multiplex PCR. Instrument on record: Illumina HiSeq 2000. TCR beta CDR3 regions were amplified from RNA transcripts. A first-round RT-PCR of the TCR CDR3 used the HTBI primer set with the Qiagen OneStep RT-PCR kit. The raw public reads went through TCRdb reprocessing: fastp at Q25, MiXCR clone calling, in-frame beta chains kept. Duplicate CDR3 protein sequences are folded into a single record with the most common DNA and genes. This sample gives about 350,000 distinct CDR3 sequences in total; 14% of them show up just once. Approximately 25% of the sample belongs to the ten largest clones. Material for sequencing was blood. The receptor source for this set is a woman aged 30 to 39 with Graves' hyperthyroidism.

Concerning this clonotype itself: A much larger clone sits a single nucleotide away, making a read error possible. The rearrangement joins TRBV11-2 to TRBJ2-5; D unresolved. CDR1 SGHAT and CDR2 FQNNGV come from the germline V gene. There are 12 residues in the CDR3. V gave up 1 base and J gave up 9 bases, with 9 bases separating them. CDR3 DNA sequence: TGTGCCAGCAGCTTAGCTTCCCAGTCCCAGTACTTC. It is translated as CASSLASQSQYF. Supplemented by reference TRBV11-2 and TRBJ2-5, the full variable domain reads EAGVAQSPRYKIIEKRQSVAFWCNPISGHATLYWYQQILGQGPKLLIQFQNNGVVDDSQLPKDRFSAERLKGVDSTLKIQPAKLEDSAVYLCASSLASQSQYFGPGTRLLVL.

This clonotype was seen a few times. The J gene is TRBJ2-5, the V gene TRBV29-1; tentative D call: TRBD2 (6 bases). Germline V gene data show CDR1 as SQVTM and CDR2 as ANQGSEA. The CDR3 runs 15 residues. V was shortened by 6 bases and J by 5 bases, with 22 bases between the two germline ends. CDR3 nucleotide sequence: TGCAGCGTCCTTTTGGACGGGAGAGGATGGGAGACCCAGTACTTC. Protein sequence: CSVLLDGRGWETQYF.

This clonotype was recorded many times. CDR3: CSARAREGLSYNEQFF. The CDR3 bases are TGCAGTGCTAGAGCGCGGGAGGGCCTATCCTACAATGAGCAGTTCTTC. The chain uses TRBV20-1 and TRBJ2-1; 9 bases match TRBD2. Unmatched junction bases numbered 5, after V lost 1 base and J lost 1 base. CDR3 length: 16 amino acids. Germline loops: CDR1 DFQATT, CDR2 SNEGSKA (reference sequence).

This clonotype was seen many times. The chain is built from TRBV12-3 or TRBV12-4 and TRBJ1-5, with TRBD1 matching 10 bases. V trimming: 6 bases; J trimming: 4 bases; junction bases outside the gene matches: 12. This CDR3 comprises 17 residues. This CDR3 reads CASSLAPGQGPNQPQHF. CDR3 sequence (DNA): TGTGCCAGCAGCCTAGCTCCGGGACAGGGGCCAAATCAGCCCCAGCATTTT.

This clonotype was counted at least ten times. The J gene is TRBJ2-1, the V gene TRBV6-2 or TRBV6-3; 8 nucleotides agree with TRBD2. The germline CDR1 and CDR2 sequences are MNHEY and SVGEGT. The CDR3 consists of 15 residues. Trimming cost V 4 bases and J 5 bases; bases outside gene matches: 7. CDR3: CASSSFSGTDNEQFF. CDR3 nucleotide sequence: TGTGCCAGCAGTTCCTTTAGCGGGACCGACAATGAGCAGTTCTTC.

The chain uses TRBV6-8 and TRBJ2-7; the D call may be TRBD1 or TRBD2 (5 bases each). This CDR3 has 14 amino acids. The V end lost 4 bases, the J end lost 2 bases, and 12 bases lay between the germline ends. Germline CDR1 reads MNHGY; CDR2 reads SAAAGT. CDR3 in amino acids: CASSFSGGAYEQYF. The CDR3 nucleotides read TGTGCCAGCAGTTTCTCTGGGGGTGCCTACGAGCAGTACTTC.

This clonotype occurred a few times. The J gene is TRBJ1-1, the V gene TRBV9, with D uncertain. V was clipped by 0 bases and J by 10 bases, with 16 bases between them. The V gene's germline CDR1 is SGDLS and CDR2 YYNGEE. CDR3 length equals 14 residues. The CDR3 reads CASSVGGAGMSAFF. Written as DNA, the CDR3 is TGTGCCAGCAGCGTAGGCGGCGCGGGGATGTCAGCTTTCTTT.

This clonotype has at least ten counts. This CDR3 reads CASSPLKGSDTQYF. The CDR3 coding sequence is TGTGCCAGCAGCCCGTTAAAGGGAAGTGATACGCAGTATTTT. J is TRBJ2-3 and V is TRBV7-3; D gene ambiguous. The CDR3 loop spans 14 amino acids. CDR1 and CDR2 from the germline V gene are SGHTA and FQGTGA. Trimming took off 5 bases at V and 6 bases at J, with 15 bases between the two ends.

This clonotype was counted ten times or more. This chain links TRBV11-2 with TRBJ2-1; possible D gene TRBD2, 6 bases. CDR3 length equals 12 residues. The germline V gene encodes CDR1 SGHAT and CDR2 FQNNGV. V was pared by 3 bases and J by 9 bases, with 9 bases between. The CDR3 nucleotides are TGTGCCAGCAGCTTGACTAGAGCTGAGCAGTTCTTC. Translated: CASSLTRAEQFF.

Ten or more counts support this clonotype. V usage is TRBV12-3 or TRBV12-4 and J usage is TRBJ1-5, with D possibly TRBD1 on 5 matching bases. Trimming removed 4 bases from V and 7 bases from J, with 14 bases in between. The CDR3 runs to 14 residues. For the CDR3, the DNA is TGTGCCAGCAGTTCACGGGGGAGTGGGCAGCCCCAGCATTTT. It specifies CASSSRGSGQPQHF.

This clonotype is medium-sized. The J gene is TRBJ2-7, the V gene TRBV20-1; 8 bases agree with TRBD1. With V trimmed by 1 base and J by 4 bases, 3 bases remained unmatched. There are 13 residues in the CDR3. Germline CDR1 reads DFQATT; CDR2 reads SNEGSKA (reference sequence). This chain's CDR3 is CSARGGQEYEQYF. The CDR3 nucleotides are TGCAGTGCTAGAGGGGGACAGGAGTACGAGCAGTACTTC.

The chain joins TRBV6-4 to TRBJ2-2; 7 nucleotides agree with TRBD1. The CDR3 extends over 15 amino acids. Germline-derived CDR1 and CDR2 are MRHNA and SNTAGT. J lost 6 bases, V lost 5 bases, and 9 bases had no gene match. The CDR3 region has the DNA TGTGCCAGCAGTCCCGATATTGGGACAGCCGGGGAGCTGTTTTTT. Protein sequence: CASSPDIGTAGELFF.

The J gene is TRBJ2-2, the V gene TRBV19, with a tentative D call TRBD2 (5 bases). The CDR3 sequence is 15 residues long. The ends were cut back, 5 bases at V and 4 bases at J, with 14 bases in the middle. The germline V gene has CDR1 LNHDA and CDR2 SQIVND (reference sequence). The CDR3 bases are TGTGCCAGTAGTCTTGTGGGAGAATCCACCGGGGAGCTGTTTTTT. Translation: CASSLVGESTGELFF.

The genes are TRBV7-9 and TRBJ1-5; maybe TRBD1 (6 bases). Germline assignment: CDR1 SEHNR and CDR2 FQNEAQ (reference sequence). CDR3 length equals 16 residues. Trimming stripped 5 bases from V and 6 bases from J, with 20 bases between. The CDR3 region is CASSHTRGGPGQPQHF. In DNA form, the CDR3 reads TGTGCCAGCAGCCACACTAGAGGGGGGCCGGGTCAGCCCCAGCATTTT.

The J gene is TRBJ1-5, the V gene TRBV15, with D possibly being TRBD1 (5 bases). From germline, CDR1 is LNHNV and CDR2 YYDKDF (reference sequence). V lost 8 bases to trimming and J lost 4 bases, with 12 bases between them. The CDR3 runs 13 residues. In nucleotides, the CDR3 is TGTGCCACCCTAGGGGAAGGGAATCAGCCCCAGCATTTT. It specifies CATLGEGNQPQHF.

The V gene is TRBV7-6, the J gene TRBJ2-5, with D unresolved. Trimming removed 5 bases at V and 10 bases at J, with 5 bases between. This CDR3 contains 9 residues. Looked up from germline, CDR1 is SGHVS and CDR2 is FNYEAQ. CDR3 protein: CASSPGQYF. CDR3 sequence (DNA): TGTGCCAGCAGCCCCGGCCAGTACTTC.

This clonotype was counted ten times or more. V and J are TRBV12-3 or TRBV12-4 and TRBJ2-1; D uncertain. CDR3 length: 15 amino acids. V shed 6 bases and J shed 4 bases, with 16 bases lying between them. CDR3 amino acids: CASSFDRRLYNEQFF. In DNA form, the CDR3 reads TGTGCCAGCAGCTTCGACCGCAGGCTTTACAATGAGCAGTTCTTC.

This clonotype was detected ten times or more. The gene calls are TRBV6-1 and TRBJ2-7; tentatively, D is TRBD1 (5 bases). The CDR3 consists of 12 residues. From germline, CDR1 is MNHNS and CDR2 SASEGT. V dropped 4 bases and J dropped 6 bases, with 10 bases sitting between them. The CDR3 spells CASSVGAIEQYF. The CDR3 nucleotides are TGTGCCAGCAGTGTAGGGGCCATCGAGCAGTACTTC.

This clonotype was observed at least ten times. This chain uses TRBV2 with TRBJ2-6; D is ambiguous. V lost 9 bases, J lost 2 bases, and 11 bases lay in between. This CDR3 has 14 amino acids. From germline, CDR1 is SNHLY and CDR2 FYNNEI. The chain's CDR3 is CASRLVAGANVLTF. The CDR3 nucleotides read TGTGCCAGTCGATTGGTGGCTGGGGCCAACGTCCTGACTTTC.

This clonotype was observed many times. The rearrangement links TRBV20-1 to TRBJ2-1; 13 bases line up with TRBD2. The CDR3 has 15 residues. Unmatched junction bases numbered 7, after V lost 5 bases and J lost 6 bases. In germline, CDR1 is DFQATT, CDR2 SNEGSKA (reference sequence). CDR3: CSARSWTSGGNEQFF. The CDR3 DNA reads TGCAGTGCTCGGTCCTGGACTAGCGGGGGCAATGAGCAGTTCTTC.

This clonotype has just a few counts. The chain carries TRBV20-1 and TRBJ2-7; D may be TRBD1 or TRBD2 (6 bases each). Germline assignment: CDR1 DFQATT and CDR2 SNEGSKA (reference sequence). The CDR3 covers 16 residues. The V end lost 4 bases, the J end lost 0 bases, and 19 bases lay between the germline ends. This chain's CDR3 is CSAKNAGHRSSYEQYF. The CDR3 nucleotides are TGCAGTGCTAAGAACGCGGGACACAGGAGCTCCTACGAGCAGTACTTC.

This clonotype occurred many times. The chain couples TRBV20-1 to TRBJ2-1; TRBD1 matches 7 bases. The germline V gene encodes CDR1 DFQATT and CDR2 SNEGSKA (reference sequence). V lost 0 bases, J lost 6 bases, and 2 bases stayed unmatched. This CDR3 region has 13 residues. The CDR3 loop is CSARDEGANEQFF. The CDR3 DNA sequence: TGCAGTGCTAGAGATGAGGGGGCCAATGAGCAGTTCTTC.

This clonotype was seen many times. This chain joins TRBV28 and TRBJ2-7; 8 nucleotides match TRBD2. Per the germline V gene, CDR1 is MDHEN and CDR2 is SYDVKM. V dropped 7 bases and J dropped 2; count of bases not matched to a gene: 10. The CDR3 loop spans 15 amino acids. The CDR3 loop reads CASTESRREAYEQYF. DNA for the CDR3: TGTGCCAGCACCGAGTCCAGGCGGGAGGCCTACGAGCAGTACTTC.

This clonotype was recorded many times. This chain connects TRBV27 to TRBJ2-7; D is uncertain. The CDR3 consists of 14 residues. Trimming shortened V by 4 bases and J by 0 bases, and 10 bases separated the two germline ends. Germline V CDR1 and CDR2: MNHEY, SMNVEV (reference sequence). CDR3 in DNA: TGTGCCAGCAGTTACGGCATCAGCTCCTACGAGCAGTACTTC. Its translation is CASSYGISSYEQYF.

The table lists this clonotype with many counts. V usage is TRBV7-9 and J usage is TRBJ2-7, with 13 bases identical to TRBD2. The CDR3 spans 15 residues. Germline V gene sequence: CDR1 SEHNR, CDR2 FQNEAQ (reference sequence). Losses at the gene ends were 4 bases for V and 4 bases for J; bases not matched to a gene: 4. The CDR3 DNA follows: TGTGCCAGCAGCTCATCACTAGCGGGAGGGTACGAGCAGTACTTC. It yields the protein CASSSSLAGGYEQYF.